This T cell receptor beta chain was observed in a study of shared clonotypes between healthy human individuals. Worth noting for this clone: Its specificity is unknown.

The study, taken as a whole, reports: Rarefaction curves obtained for sorted subsets showed sequencing incomplete despite large depth. The study found lower generation probabilities in non-shared clonotypes than in those shared by all four donors. Generally, naive subsets (rather than memory subsets) showed larger estimated richness.

V trimming: 6 bases; J trimming: 1 base; junction bases outside the gene matches: 5. The CDR3 runs to 14 residues. Per the germline V gene, CDR1 is MNHEY and CDR2 is SMNVEV (reference sequence). The test was conducted at deep level. Repertoires were generated with immunoSEQ multiplex PCR, while TCRdb's copy carries only in-frame clones and drops some. The sample has fewer than 2.5 million clones, roughly 93% seen once. The chain recombines TRBV27 with TRBJ2-7, with 8 nucleotides matching TRBD1. The sequence was collected from a man between 18 and 35 years old in good health. Some clones in this sample may be carry-over from other donors' samples. The sequencing sample was made of naive CD4+ T cells from PBMCs. As for subset: CD45RA+ positively selected. The CDR3 sequence is CASSARGRSYEQYF. The CDR3 DNA reads TGTGCCAGCAGCGCCAGGGGGCGATCCTACGAGCAGTACTTC.